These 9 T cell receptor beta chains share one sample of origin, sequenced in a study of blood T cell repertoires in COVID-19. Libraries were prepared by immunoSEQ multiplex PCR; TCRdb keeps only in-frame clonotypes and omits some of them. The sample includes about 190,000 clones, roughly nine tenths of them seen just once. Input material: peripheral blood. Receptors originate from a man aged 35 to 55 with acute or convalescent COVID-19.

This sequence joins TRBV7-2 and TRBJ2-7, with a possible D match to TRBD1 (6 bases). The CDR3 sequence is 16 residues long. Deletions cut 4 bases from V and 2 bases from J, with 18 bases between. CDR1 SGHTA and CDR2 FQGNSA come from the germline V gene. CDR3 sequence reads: CASSSRLHREPYEQYF. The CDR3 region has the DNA TGTGCCAGCAGCTCCAGGTTACACAGGGAACCCTACGAGCAGTACTTC.

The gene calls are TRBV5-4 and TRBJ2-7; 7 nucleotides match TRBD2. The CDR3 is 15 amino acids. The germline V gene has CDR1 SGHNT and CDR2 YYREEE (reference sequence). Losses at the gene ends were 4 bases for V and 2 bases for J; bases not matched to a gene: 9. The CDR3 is CASSATGGRTYEQYF. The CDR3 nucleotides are TGTGCCAGCAGCGCTACGGGGGGTCGGACCTACGAGCAGTACTTC. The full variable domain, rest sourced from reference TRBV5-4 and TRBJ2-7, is ETGVTQSPTHLIKTRGQQVTLRCSSQSGHNTVSWYQQALGQGPQFIFQYYREEENGRGNFPPRFSGLQFPNYSSELNVNALELDDSALYLCASSATGGRTYEQYFGPGTRLTVT.

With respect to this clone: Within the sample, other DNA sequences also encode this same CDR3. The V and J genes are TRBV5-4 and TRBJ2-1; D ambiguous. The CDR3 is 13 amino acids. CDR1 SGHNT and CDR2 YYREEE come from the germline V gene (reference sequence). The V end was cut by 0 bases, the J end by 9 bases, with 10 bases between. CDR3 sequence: CASSLAGGPEQFF. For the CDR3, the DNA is TGTGCCAGCAGCTTGGCGGGTGGTCCTGAGCAGTTCTTC. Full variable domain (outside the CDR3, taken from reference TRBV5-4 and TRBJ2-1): ETGVTQSPTHLIKTRGQQVTLRCSSQSGHNTVSWYQQALGQGPQFIFQYYREEENGRGNFPPRFSGLQFPNYSSELNVNALELDDSALYLCASSLAGGPEQFFGPGTRLTVL.

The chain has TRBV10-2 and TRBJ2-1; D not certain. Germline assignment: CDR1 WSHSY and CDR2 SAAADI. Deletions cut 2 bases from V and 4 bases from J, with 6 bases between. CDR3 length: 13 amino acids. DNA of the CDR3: TGCGCCAGCAGTGAGAACAGTTACAATGAGCAGTTCTTC. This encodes CASSENSYNEQFF.

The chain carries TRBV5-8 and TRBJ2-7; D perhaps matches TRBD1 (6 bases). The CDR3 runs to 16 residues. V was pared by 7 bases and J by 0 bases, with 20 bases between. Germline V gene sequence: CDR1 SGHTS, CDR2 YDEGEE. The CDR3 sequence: CASGPWVTGYSYEQYF. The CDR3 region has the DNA TGTGCCAGCGGTCCTTGGGTTACAGGGTACTCCTACGAGCAGTACTTC.

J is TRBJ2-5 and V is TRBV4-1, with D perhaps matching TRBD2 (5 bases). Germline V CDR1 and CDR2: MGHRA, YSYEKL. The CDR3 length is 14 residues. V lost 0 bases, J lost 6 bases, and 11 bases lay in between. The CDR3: CASSQEIYGKTQYF. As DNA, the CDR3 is TGCGCCAGCAGCCAAGAAATATACGGGAAGACCCAGTACTTC.

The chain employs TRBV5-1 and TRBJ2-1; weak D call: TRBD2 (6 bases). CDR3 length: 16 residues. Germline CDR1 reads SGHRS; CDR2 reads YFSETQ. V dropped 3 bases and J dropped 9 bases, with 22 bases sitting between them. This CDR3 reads CASSSARNRMGGEQFF. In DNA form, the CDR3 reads TGCGCCAGCAGCTCGGCCCGCAACAGGATGGGGGGTGAGCAGTTCTTC.

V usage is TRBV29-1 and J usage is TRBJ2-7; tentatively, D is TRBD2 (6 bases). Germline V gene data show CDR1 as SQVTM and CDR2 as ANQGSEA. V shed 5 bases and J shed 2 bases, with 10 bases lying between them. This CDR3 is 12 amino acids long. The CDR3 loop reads CSVQGGTYEQYF. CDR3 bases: TGCAGCGTTCAGGGCGGGACCTACGAGCAGTACTTC.

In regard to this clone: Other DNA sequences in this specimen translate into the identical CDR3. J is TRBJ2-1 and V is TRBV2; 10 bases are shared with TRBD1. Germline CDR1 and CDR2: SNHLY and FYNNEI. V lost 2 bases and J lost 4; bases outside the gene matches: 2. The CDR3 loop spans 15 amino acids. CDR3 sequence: CASSESGQGYNEQFF. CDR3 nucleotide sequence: TGTGCCAGCAGTGAATCGGGACAGGGGTACAATGAGCAGTTCTTC.